Listed below are T cell receptor beta chains from one sample, sequenced in a study of identical twins. MiXCR, applied by TCRdb to the 5' RACE reads, yields one record per CDR3 protein. The sample holds hundreds of thousands of distinct CDR3 sequences; 8.6% are singletons and the top ten take 0.85% to 1%. These same records also appear under a second study, on yellow fever vaccine responses in identical twins.

Sequencing used PBMCs. The receptors derive from a woman aged 18-29 years in good health. Each CDR3 is given with its conserved first and last residue. D genes are given only for firm matches. Size is stated for part of the rows, as once, few or many counts, or as a class when the clone is expanded.

>TRBJ2-3|NA|TRBD2|TRBV3-1
TGTGCCAGCAGCCAAGATCTCCCTAGCGGGCCGGCAGATACGCAGTATTTT
CASSQDLPSGPADTQYF
>TRBJ2-3|NA|NA|TRBV5-4
TGTGCCAGCAGCTTTAAGAGCAGGACAGATACGCAGTATTTT
CASSFKSRTDTQYF
>TRBJ2-7|few|NA|TRBV6-5
TGTGCCAGCAGTTACGCCCAGGGGATTGGAAACTACGAGCAGTACTTC
CASSYAQGIGNYEQYF
>TRBJ2-5|NA|NA|TRBV6-1
TGTGCCAGCACGCTAATAGCGACCGTAGAGACCCAGTACTTC
CASTLIATVETQYF
>TRBJ2-4|many|NA|TRBV20-1
TGCAGTGCTAGAGATTTCGGGAGGGACAGGGAATGGGACATTCAGTACTTC
CSARDFGRDREWDIQYF
>TRBJ2-1|few|TRBD2|TRBV20-1
TGCAGTGCTATCGGGACTACCTACAATGAGCAGTTCTTC
CSAIGTTYNEQFF
>TRBJ2-7|NA|TRBD2|TRBV10-3
TGTGCCAAAAACCAGTTCGCGGGAGTTCCCTACGAGCAGTACTTC
CAKNQFAGVPYEQYF
>TRBJ1-5|few|NA|TRBV11-1
TGTGCCAGCAGCGATTCAAGAAAGAGTTCCTATACCAATCAGCCCCAGCATTTT
CASSDSRKSSYTNQPQHF
>TRBJ1-5|many|TRBD1|TRBV11-2
TGTGCCAGCAGCTTAGTTGGGACAGGGTCCCGAGGGAGCAATCAGCCCCAGCATTTT
CASSLVGTGSRGSNQPQHF
>TRBJ2-7|few|NA|TRBV5-5
TGTGCCAGCAGCGGGCCAGACAGGCACGAGCAGTACTTC
CASSGPDRHEQYF
>TRBJ2-7|few|TRBD1|TRBV15
TGTGCCACCAGCAGATCCGTGGGACAGTCCTACGAGCAGTACTTC
CATSRSVGQSYEQYF
>TRBJ2-5|NA|NA|TRBV2
TGTGCCAGCAGCGCCCTCCCGGGCGGGGAGACCCAGTACTTC
CASSALPGGETQYF
>TRBJ2-3|few|TRBD2|TRBV7-9
TGTGCCAGCAGCTCAAGAGCCGGACTAGCGGGAGAGGATACGCAGTATTTT
CASSSRAGLAGEDTQYF
>TRBJ2-7|NA|NA|TRBV5-1
TGCGCCAGCAGCTTGGGTAGCGCGGGCTCCTACGAGCAGTACTTC
CASSLGSAGSYEQYF
>TRBJ2-1|NA|NA|TRBV3-1
TGTGCCAGCAGCCAAGATGGGGCTAGTGTCAATGAGCAGTTCTTC
CASSQDGASVNEQFF
>TRBJ1-2|NA|NA|TRBV24-1
TGTGCCACCAGTGATTTTGGACAGAATGGCTACACCTTC
CATSDFGQNGYTF
>TRBJ1-4|few|NA|TRBV29-1
TGCAGCATTCTCACATCCGGGGATGAAAAACTGTTTTTT
CSILTSGDEKLFF
>TRBJ2-5|many|NA|TRBV10-3
TGTGCCATCAGTGAGACGGAGGCCCAGTACTTC
CAISETEAQYF
>TRBJ2-7|few|NA|TRBV4-1
TGCGCCAGCAGCCCATCGTGGGGCTCCTCCTACGAGCAGTACTTC
CASSPSWGSSYEQYF
>TRBJ2-2|NA|NA|TRBV14
TGTGCCAGCAGCCAAGTACGGGTTAACACCGGGGAGCTGTTTTTT
CASSQVRVNTGELFF
>TRBJ2-7|NA|NA|TRBV6-2/TRBV6-3
TGTGCCAGCAGTTACGCGGGTTTCTCCTACGAGCAGTACTTC
CASSYAGFSYEQYF
>TRBJ2-1|NA|TRBD2|TRBV7-9
TGTGCCAGCAGCCCTCGGACTAGCGGTGCCAATGAGCAGTTCTTC
CASSPRTSGANEQFF
>TRBJ2-2|few|NA|TRBV24-1
TGTGCCACCAGTGGAGGAGGGTTTACCGGGGAGCTGTTTTTT
CATSGGGFTGELFF
>TRBJ2-2|many|NA|TRBV12-3/TRBV12-4
TGTGCCAGCAGTCGCCGGGCGTCCGGCGGGGAGCTGTTTTTT
CASSRRASGGELFF
>TRBJ2-2|many|TRBD2|TRBV6-5
TGTGCCAGCAGTTACCCCAGCGGGGGTTTCTCCGGGGAGCTGTTTTTT
CASSYPSGGFSGELFF
>TRBJ2-5|NA|TRBD1|TRBV25-1
TGTGCCAGCAACTCGGACAGGGATGAGACCCAGTACTTC
CASNSDRDETQYF
>TRBJ2-7|NA|TRBD1|TRBV30
TGTGCCTGGGGACAGGAGGACTACGAGCAGTACTTC
CAWGQEDYEQYF
>TRBJ2-3|NA|NA|TRBV5-6
TGTGCCAGCAGCTTGATCTCAGGGGGGGATACGCAGTATTTT
CASSLISGGDTQYF
>TRBJ2-7|many|TRBD1|TRBV29-1
TGCAGCGTTGAAGAGCCTACGGACAGGGGGCTTATAGCCTACGAGCAGTACTTC
CSVEEPTDRGLIAYEQYF